This T cell receptor beta chain was documented in a study of CD4 T cell repertoires in COVID-19. Sequencing was done directly on freshly isolated, uncultured memory T cells. Libraries were prepared by immunoSEQ multiplex PCR; TCRdb keeps only in-frame clonotypes and omits some of them. The sample lists about 24,000 clones; about 94% were seen once. The germline V gene has CDR1 SGHRS and CDR2 YFSETQ. Trimming pared 0 bases from V and 6 bases from J, leaving 13 bases between. CDR3 length equals 14 residues. The sample in question was circulating follicular helper CD4+ T cells (cTfh) from blood, obtained before the COVID-19 pandemic. The genes are TRBV5-1 and TRBJ2-7; TRBD1 is a possible D gene (5 bases). The sequence came from a human donor who had COVID-19. The CDR3 DNA follows: TGCGCCAGCAGCTTGGGCGACAGAAGTCGCGAGCAGTACTTC. This encodes CASSLGDRSREQYF.